The next 23 T cell receptor beta chains were all read from a single sample in a study of blood T cell repertoires in COVID-19. Profiling relied on immunoSEQ multiplex PCR, and the TCRdb table lists in-frame clones only, not all of them. Of about 77,000 clones listed, 90% are singletons. The sample consisted of peripheral blood. All receptors derive from a woman of 80 years or more with active or convalescent COVID-19.

V is TRBV19 and J is TRBJ1-6; 7 bases agree with TRBD1. The length of the CDR3 is 16 residues. The germline V gene has CDR1 LNHDA and CDR2 SQIVND (reference sequence). V dropped 10 bases and J dropped 0; count of bases not matched to a gene: 9. The CDR3: CATTDRWSSYNSPLHF. CDR3 coding DNA: TGTGCCACCACGGACAGGTGGAGCTCCTATAATTCACCCCTCCACTTT.

Of note for this clone: The identical CDR3 is also encoded by other nucleotide sequences in the sample. The V call is TRBV19, the J call TRBJ1-4; 10 positions match TRBD1. Germline trimming cut 5 bases from V and 5 bases from J; bases unmatched to any gene: 5. The germline gives CDR1 LNHDA, CDR2 SQIVND (reference sequence). The CDR3 covers 15 residues. The CDR3 region is CASSPRTGGNEKLFF. CDR3 nucleotide sequence: TGTGCCAGTAGTCCGCGGACAGGGGGGAATGAAAAACTGTTTTTT.

This chain links TRBV28 with TRBJ2-7; 7 bases are a match to TRBD1. The CDR3 loop spans 14 amino acids. Germline values: CDR1 MDHEN, CDR2 SYDVKM. The J segment lost 3 bases and the V segment lost 3 bases, leaving 5 bases of the junction unmatched. CDR3 region: CASSLGTAIYEQYF. DNA for the CDR3: TGTGCCAGCAGTTTGGGGACAGCGATCTACGAGCAGTACTTC.

The rearrangement uses TRBV5-1 and TRBJ2-3; TRBD2 matches at 9 bases. CDR3 length equals 16 residues. Trimming took 0 bases from V and 3 from J; bases not matched to a gene: 5. CDR1 is SGHRS and CDR2 is YFSETQ in the germline V gene. CDR3 region: CASSLASLAGTDTQYF. In nucleotides, the CDR3 is TGCGCCAGCAGCTTGGCCTCGCTAGCGGGGACAGATACGCAGTATTTT.

The V call is TRBV9, the J call TRBJ2-6; D is possibly TRBD2 (5 bases). Germline CDR1 and CDR2: SGDLS and YYNGEE. Trimming took 2 bases from V and 4 from J, leaving 10 bases between them. CDR3 length: 15 amino acids. CDR3 bases: TGTGCCAGCAGCGTTCTAGCAGCCGGGGCCAACGTCCTGACTTTC. This translates into CASSVLAAGANVLTF.

This chain connects TRBV15 to TRBJ1-4; maybe TRBD1 (5 bases). V shed 6 bases and J shed 5 bases, with 13 bases lying between them. Germline V gene lookup returns CDR1 LNHNV and CDR2 YYDKDF (reference sequence). The CDR3 runs to 14 residues. CDR3 coding DNA: TGTGCCACCAGGAGCAGACAGATCAATGAAAAACTGTTTTTT. Protein product: CATRSRQINEKLFF.

The rearrangement joins TRBV28 to TRBJ1-2, with TRBD1 matching over 7 bases. CDR3 length equals 14 residues. The germline gives CDR1 MDHEN, CDR2 SYDVKM. After removal of 3 bases from V and 8 bases from J, the junction contained 9 bases not matched to a gene. The CDR3 DNA follows: TGTGCCAGCAGTTTCTCAGACAGGGATGGCGGCTACACCTTC. Translating it yields CASSFSDRDGGYTF.

The genes are TRBV11-2 and TRBJ2-7; weak D call: TRBD2 (7 bases). The V end lost 5 bases, the J end lost 1 base, and 15 bases lay between the germline ends. CDR3 length equals 15 residues. Per the germline V gene, CDR1 is SGHAT and CDR2 is FQNNGV. The CDR3 DNA sequence: TGTGCCAGCAGCCCCTCCGGGGGGCCGTCCTACGAGCAGTACTTC. It is translated as CASSPSGGPSYEQYF. The whole variable domain, remainder taken from reference TRBV11-2 and TRBJ2-7, is EAGVAQSPRYKIIEKRQSVAFWCNPISGHATLYWYQQILGQGPKLLIQFQNNGVVDDSQLPKDRFSAERLKGVDSTLKIQPAKLEDSAVYLCASSPSGGPSYEQYFGPGTRLTVT.

This rearrangement joins TRBV7-6 to TRBJ2-2; 9 bases are a match to TRBD2. Germline trimming cut 0 bases from V and 6 bases from J; bases unmatched to any gene: 8. CDR1 is SGHVS and CDR2 is FNYEAQ in the germline V gene. The CDR3 contains 17 residues. Written as DNA, the CDR3 is TGTGCCAGCAGCTTAGCGACCGGCGCGGGGGGGCCCGGGGAGCTGTTTTTT. Translating gives CASSLATGAGGPGELFF.

The chain couples TRBV6-5 to TRBJ2-2, with TRBD2 matching over 7 bases. CDR3 length: 16 amino acids. The germline V gene encodes CDR1 MNHEY and CDR2 SVGAGI. V gave up 0 bases and J gave up 4 bases; unmatched junction bases: 5. CDR3 amino acids: CASSYSRGLGTGELFF. For the CDR3, the DNA is TGTGCCAGCAGTTACTCGCGGGGGTTGGGCACCGGGGAGCTGTTTTTT.

The gene calls are TRBV6-5 and TRBJ2-5; 11 bases are a match to TRBD2. The CDR3 runs 16 residues. The V segment lost 2 bases and the J segment 5 bases; nucleotides outside the gene matches: 7. CDR1 and CDR2 from the germline V gene are MNHEY and SVGAGI. CDR3 DNA: TGTGCCAGCAGTTACCGTAGCGGGGGGGCCGGGGAGACCCAGTACTTC. Residues: CASSYRSGGAGETQYF.

The V and J genes are TRBV9 and TRBJ1-3; 8 positions agree with TRBD1. The CDR3 has 18 amino acids. V shed 0 bases and J 0 bases; nucleotides not matched to a gene: 8. Germline V lookup: CDR1 SGDLS, CDR2 YYNGEE. The CDR3 nucleotides read TGTGCCAGCAGCGTAGCTCGGACAGGGAAATCCTCTGGAAACACCATATATTTT. Its protein is CASSVARTGKSSGNTIYF.

This chain uses TRBV6-4 with TRBJ1-6, with 7 positions matching TRBD1. The CDR3 is 15 residues long. With V trimmed by 6 bases and J by 0 bases, 2 bases remained unmatched. The germline CDR1 and CDR2 sequences are MRHNA and SNTAGT. The CDR3 loop is CASRDRSSYNSPLHF. CDR3 coding DNA: TGTGCCAGCAGGGACAGGAGCTCCTATAATTCACCCCTCCACTTT.

The chain carries TRBV6-4 and TRBJ2-3; perhaps TRBD1 as D (6 bases). Germline V gene sequence: CDR1 MRHNA, CDR2 SNTAGT. This CDR3 comprises 13 residues. The germline V and J ends were trimmed by 3 bases and 9 bases, with 13 bases remaining between them. CDR3 DNA sequence: TGTGCCAGCAGTGAGTCGGCGAGGGGGACGCAGTATTTT. Translated, it gives CASSESARGTQYF.

This clone turned up a few times. The chain employs TRBV11-2 and TRBJ2-7, with D possibly being TRBD2 (5 bases). The germline V gene has CDR1 SGHAT and CDR2 FQNNGV. This CDR3 region has 12 residues. The V gene lost 3 bases and the J gene lost 7 bases, with 10 bases spanning the gap. This CDR3 reads CASSLSPGEQYF. As DNA, the CDR3 is TGTGCCAGCAGCTTGTCCCCGGGGGAGCAGTACTTC.

The chain carries TRBV19 and TRBJ1-2, with D possibly matching TRBD1 (6 bases). The V gene's germline CDR1 is LNHDA and CDR2 SQIVND (reference sequence). This CDR3 has 15 residues. The ends were cut back, 4 bases at V and 8 bases at J, with 20 bases in the middle. This chain's CDR3 is CASSTNRVSSGGYTF. In DNA, the CDR3 is TGTGCCAGTAGTACGAACAGGGTCTCCTCAGGGGGCTACACCTTC.

V gene TRBV25-1 combines with J gene TRBJ1-2, with 7 nucleotides matching TRBD1. The CDR3 sequence is 15 residues long. V dropped 4 bases and J dropped 0; count of bases not matched to a gene: 5. Germline V lookup: CDR1 MGHDK, CDR2 SYGVNS. The CDR3, as DNA: TGTGCCAGCAGTGCCTGGGGGACAGCTAACTATGGCTACACCTTC. Its protein product is CASSAWGTANYGYTF.

The rearrangement uses TRBV24-1 and TRBJ2-5, with D unclear. CDR3 length equals 14 residues. V lost 6 bases, J lost 4 bases, and 14 bases lay in between. Germline CDR1 KGHDR, CDR2 SFDVKD. The CDR3 region has the DNA TGTGCCACCAGTCTAACTTCTAGTCCAGAGACCCAGTACTTC. Translating gives CATSLTSSPETQYF.

The chain has TRBV21-1 and TRBJ1-1. TRBV21-1 is given as a pseudogene. CDR3 size: 15 residues. CDR3 coding DNA: TGTGCCAGCAGCAAAAAAGTTCAAGAGAAGACTGAAGCTTTCTTT. Amino acid sequence: CASSKKVQEKTEAFF.

The J gene is TRBJ1-1, the V gene TRBV19; no reliable D call. Germline lookup yields CDR1 LNHDA and CDR2 SQIVND (reference sequence). The V end lost 5 bases, the J end lost 1 base, and 5 bases lay between the germline ends. This CDR3 is built from 12 residues. CDR3 nucleotides: TGTGCCAGTAGTCCGGGGAACACTGAAGCTTTCTTT. This translates into CASSPGNTEAFF.

The chain recombines TRBV2 with TRBJ2-7; perhaps TRBD1 as D (5 bases). The CDR3 has 14 residues. The V end lost 4 bases, the J end lost 0 bases, and 10 bases lay between the germline ends. The germline V gene has CDR1 SNHLY and CDR2 FYNNEI. The DNA for the CDR3 is TGTGCCAGCAGTGCCCAGGGAATCTCCTACGAGCAGTACTTC. Amino acid sequence: CASSAQGISYEQYF.

As regards this clone: This same CDR3 is encoded by further DNA sequences in the sample. The V gene is TRBV7-2, the J gene TRBJ1-1, with a tentative D call TRBD1 (6 bases). Deletions cut 1 base from V and 4 bases from J, with 7 bases between. CDR3 length equals 13 residues. Germline V gene lookup returns CDR1 SGHTA and CDR2 FQGNSA. The CDR3 protein is CASSLGGGTEAFF. In nucleotides, the CDR3 is TGTGCCAGCAGCTTAGGAGGGGGCACTGAAGCTTTCTTT.

The rearrangement uses TRBV9 and TRBJ1-5; D gene ambiguous. Trimming took off 2 bases at V and 9 bases at J, with 9 bases between the two ends. Germline CDR1 is SGDLS and CDR2 is YYNGEE. CDR3 size: 12 residues. The CDR3 DNA sequence: TGTGCCAGCAGCGTGCCACCCGGGCCCCAGCATTTT. Amino acid sequence: CASSVPPGPQHF.